One and the same sample provided the 5 T cell receptor beta chains below, sequenced in a study of T-cell reconstitution after alpha-beta-depleted transplantation in children. Molecular barcoding with unique molecular identifiers was used for the TCRbeta library. TCRdb re-called the PCR reads with MiXCR, one entry per CDR3 protein. The data show roughly 420,000 distinct CDR3 sequences, 15% to 20% seen once. The sequences come from PBMCs, mostly from graft donor cells, collected 360 days after TCRalphabeta/CD19-depleted stem cell transplant. The receptors derive from a boy younger than two who had a stem cell transplant for Wiskott-Aldrich syndrome, so the T cells may come from the graft donor.

The chain couples TRBV11-1 to TRBJ2-5; D tentatively fits TRBD1 or TRBD2 (5 bases each). The CDR3 covers 20 residues. The germline CDR1 and CDR2 sequences are SGHAT and FQDESV (reference sequence). Trimming pared 1 base from V and 0 bases from J, leaving 24 bases between. Written as DNA, the CDR3 is TGTGCCAGCAGCTTAGTATTAGCAATCCCGACAGCAGCGGACCAAGAGACCCAGTACTTC. Its protein is CASSLVLAIPTAADQETQYF.

The chain joins TRBV6-1 to TRBJ2-5, with D tentatively TRBD2 (5 bases). Germline V gene data show CDR1 as MNHNS and CDR2 as SASEGT. V lost 2 bases and J 4 bases, leaving 11 bases between the germline ends. The CDR3 contains 14 residues. This chain's CDR3 is CASSELGGSETQYF. CDR3 nucleotide sequence: TGTGCCAGCAGTGAATTAGGAGGATCAGAGACCCAGTACTTC.

In this sample, this clonotype turned up many times. The V gene is TRBV5-5, the J gene TRBJ2-4; 7 nucleotides line up with TRBD2. CDR1 and CDR2 (germline): SGHKS, YYEKEE (reference sequence). The V gene end was trimmed by 6 bases and the J gene end by 4 bases; junction bases not matched to a gene: 7. The CDR3 contains 14 residues. The CDR3 bases are TGTGCCAGCACTGGGGGGGATTGGAAAAACATTCAGTACTTC. Residues: CASTGGDWKNIQYF.

This clonotype has only a few counts. This sequence joins TRBV5-1 and TRBJ2-7, with 10 bases matching TRBD1. The V and J ends lost 4 bases and 0 bases, in that order; junction bases with no gene match: 7. The CDR3 has 16 residues. From germline, CDR1 is SGHRS and CDR2 YFSETQ. CDR3 in DNA: TGCGCCAGCAGCGTGGGACAGGGGTGGGCCTCCTACGAGCAGTACTTC. This encodes CASSVGQGWASYEQYF.

This clonotype has just a few counts. This chain joins TRBV4-1 and TRBJ2-4; possible D gene TRBD1, 6 bases. The V end lost 0 bases, the J end lost 0 bases, and 12 bases lay between the germline ends. The CDR3 is 17 residues long. Germline V gives CDR1 MGHRA, CDR2 YSYEKL. CDR3 nucleotides: TGCGCCAGCAGCCAAGATTCCCGAGGGGGAGCCAAAAACATTCAGTACTTC. Protein: CASSQDSRGGAKNIQYF.